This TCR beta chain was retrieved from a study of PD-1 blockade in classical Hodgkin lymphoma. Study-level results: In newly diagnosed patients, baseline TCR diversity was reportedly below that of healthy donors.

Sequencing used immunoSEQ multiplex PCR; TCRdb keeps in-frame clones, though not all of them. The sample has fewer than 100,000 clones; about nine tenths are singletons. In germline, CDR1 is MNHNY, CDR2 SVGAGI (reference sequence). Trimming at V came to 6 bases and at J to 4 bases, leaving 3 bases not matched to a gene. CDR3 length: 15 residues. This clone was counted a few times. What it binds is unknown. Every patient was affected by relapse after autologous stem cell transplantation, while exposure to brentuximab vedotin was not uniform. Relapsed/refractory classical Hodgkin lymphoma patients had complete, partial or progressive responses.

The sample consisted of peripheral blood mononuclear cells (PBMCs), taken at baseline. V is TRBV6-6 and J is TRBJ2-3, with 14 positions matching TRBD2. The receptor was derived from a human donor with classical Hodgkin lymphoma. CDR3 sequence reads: CASSRTSGRSDTQYF. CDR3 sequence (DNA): TGTGCCAGCAGCAGGACTAGCGGGAGGTCAGATACGCAGTATTTT.